A single sample gave rise to the 22 T cell receptor beta chains below, sequenced in a study of CD8 T cells in Susac syndrome. RNA was extracted with the RNeasy kit, and a quantity of roughly 0.5 to 1 ug was reverse transcribed using random hexamers. MiXCR was run by TCRdb on the immunoSEQ multiplex PCR reads, yielding one entry per CDR3 protein. Found here are about 130,000 distinct CDR3 sequences, 85% to 95% of them singletons; the top ten hold under 0.2%. Sequencing was carried out using CD8+ T cells from PBMCs. Receptor source: a human donor with Susac syndrome.

The chain combines TRBV9 with TRBJ2-2; 7 bases match TRBD1. The trim removed 8 bases at V and 0 bases at J, leaving 4 bases unmatched. The CDR3 runs to 14 residues. In germline, CDR1 is SGDLS, CDR2 YYNGEE. This CDR3 reads CASSGQTNTGELFF. CDR3 DNA: TGTGCCAGTTCGGGACAGACGAACACCGGGGAGCTGTTTTTT. Filled out from reference TRBV9 and TRBJ2-2, the complete variable domain reads DSGVTQTPKHLITATGQRVTLRCSPRSGDLSVYWYQQSLDQGLQFLIQYYNGEERAKGNILERFSAQQFPDLHSELNLSSLELGDSALYFCASSGQTNTGELFFGEGSRLTVL.

This rearrangement joins TRBV5-1 to TRBJ2-5, with D unclear. Deletions cut 7 bases from V and 4 bases from J, with 8 bases between. The CDR3 is 11 residues long. Germline values: CDR1 SGHRS, CDR2 YFSETQ. This chain's CDR3 is CASQFGETQYF. CDR3 bases: TGCGCCAGCCAGTTCGGAGAGACCCAGTACTTC.

V is TRBV27 and J is TRBJ2-3, with D possibly matching TRBD1 (8 bases). This CDR3 region has 15 residues. Germline CDR1 is MNHEY and CDR2 is SMNVEV (reference sequence). Trimming removed 5 bases from V and 3 bases from J, with 15 bases in between. The CDR3 spells CASSAQGGGTDTQYF. CDR3 coding DNA: TGTGCCAGCAGTGCACAGGGGGGAGGGACAGATACGCAGTATTTT.

A few counts support this clonotype. The chain uses TRBV27 and TRBJ1-1; D uncertain. Trimming removed 3 bases at V and 1 base at J, with 6 bases between. There are 13 residues in the CDR3. Germline CDR1 reads MNHEY; CDR2 reads SMNVEV (reference sequence). The CDR3: CASSFRPNTEAFF. The CDR3 DNA follows: TGTGCCAGCAGTTTCAGACCGAACACTGAAGCTTTCTTT.

The V and J genes are TRBV2 and TRBJ2-1, with D unclear. The V end lost 2 bases, the J end lost 8 bases, and 16 bases lay between the germline ends. The CDR3 totals 15 residues. Per the germline V gene, CDR1 is SNHLY and CDR2 is FYNNEI. As DNA, the CDR3 is TGTGCCAGCAGTGAACGGTCCCTGGATGTGCATGAGCAGTTCTTC. Translating gives CASSERSLDVHEQFF.

The chain uses TRBV2 and TRBJ2-1, with 8 bases aligning to TRBD2. V was pared by 9 bases and J by 5 bases, with 6 bases of the junction left unmatched. The CDR3 totals 13 residues. In germline, CDR1 is SNHLY, CDR2 FYNNEI. In DNA, the CDR3 is TGTGCCAGTCCCCGGACTAGCAACAATGAGCAGTTCTTC. It specifies CASPRTSNNEQFF.

The V call is TRBV7-8, the J call TRBJ2-5; 10 positions match TRBD2. This CDR3 region has 17 residues. Germline V gene data show CDR1 as SGHVS and CDR2 as FQNEAQ. V trimming: 0 bases; J trimming: 0 bases; junction bases outside the gene matches: 4. As DNA, the CDR3 is TGTGCCAGCAGCTTAGCCTTACTAGCGGGATACCAAGAGACCCAGTACTTC. Translating it yields CASSLALLAGYQETQYF.

The V and J genes are TRBV27 and TRBJ1-2; TRBD1 aligns across 8 bases. Germline values: CDR1 MNHEY, CDR2 SMNVEV (reference sequence). J was trimmed by 4 bases and V by 3 bases; bases with no gene match: 7. CDR3 length: 15 residues. CDR3 DNA: TGTGCCAGCAGTTTGGGGGGACAGGCTATCTATGGCTACACCTTC. Amino acids: CASSLGGQAIYGYTF.

The chain couples TRBV10-2 to TRBJ1-5; D gene unclear. Germline V lookup: CDR1 WSHSY, CDR2 SAAADI. Deletions cut 0 bases from V and 4 bases from J, with 4 bases between. The CDR3 extends over 13 amino acids. The CDR3, as DNA: TGCGCCAGCAGTGAGTCATATAATCAGCCCCAGCATTTT. It specifies CASSESYNQPQHF.

The V call is TRBV29-1, the J call TRBJ2-1; no clear D. V was pared by 8 bases and J by 5 bases, with 7 bases between. This CDR3 is 10 amino acids long. Germline V gene data show CDR1 as SQVTM and CDR2 as ANQGSEA. This chain's CDR3 is CSILDNEQFF. The DNA for the CDR3 is TGCAGCATCCTCGACAATGAGCAGTTCTTC.

This clonotype appeared a single time. The rearrangement joins TRBV20-1 to TRBJ2-7; TRBD2 might be the D (6 bases). The CDR3 is 13 amino acids. CDR1 and CDR2 from the germline V gene are DFQATT and SNEGSKA (reference sequence). Deletions cut 6 bases from V and 3 bases from J, with 15 bases between. CDR3 protein: CSASLATYYEQYF. The DNA of the CDR3 is TGCAGTGCCAGCCTAGCGACATACTACGAGCAGTACTTC.

The J gene is TRBJ2-7, the V gene TRBV6-5, with D possibly being TRBD1 (5 bases). Germline assignment: CDR1 MNHEY and CDR2 SVGAGI. V was pared by 2 bases and J by 2 bases, with 10 bases between. The CDR3 contains 14 residues. DNA of the CDR3: TGTGCCAGCAGTTACGGGCAGGGTGCCTACGAGCAGTACTTC. This encodes CASSYGQGAYEQYF.

This clonotype was counted once. CDR3 DNA sequence: TGTGCTAGTGGTTTGGGAGTTGGAGAAAAACTGTTTTTT. This gives the protein CASGLGVGEKLFF. This sequence joins TRBV12-5 and TRBJ1-4; D not certain. Germline V CDR1 and CDR2: LGHNT, FRNRAP. V lost 1 base to trimming and J lost 8 bases, with 8 bases between them. This CDR3 spans 13 amino acids.

The chain carries TRBV27 and TRBJ2-5, with D perhaps matching TRBD1 or TRBD2 (6 bases each). Germline CDR1 is MNHEY and CDR2 is SMNVEV (reference sequence). This CDR3 is built from 14 residues. V was cut by 3 bases and J by 5 bases, with 13 bases left in between. CDR3 protein: CASSFMGGAETQYF. CDR3 sequence (DNA): TGTGCCAGCAGTTTTATGGGGGGCGCGGAGACCCAGTACTTC.

The chain uses TRBV25-1 and TRBJ2-2, with D tentatively TRBD1 or TRBD2 (5 bases each). The CDR3 has 13 residues. CDR1 is MGHDK, CDR2 SYGVNS, per germline. V was cut by 3 bases and J by 10 bases, with 12 bases left in between. The chain's CDR3 is CASSDQRGPELFF. The CDR3 coding sequence is TGTGCCAGCAGTGACCAAAGGGGACCGGAGCTGTTTTTT.

The rearrangement joins TRBV2 to TRBJ2-1; 8 bases map to TRBD2. This CDR3 has 15 amino acids. Germline V lookup: CDR1 SNHLY, CDR2 FYNNEI. Losses at the gene ends were 8 bases for V and 0 bases for J; bases not matched to a gene: 6. The CDR3 DNA reads TGTGCCAGCTTTATCGGGACTAGCTCCTACAATGAGCAGTTCTTC. Residues: CASFIGTSSYNEQFF.

CDR3: CASSWVRDEQFF. The CDR3 DNA follows: TGTGCCAGCAGCTGGGTTAGGGATGAGCAGTTCTTC. This chain connects TRBV11-2 to TRBJ2-1, with D uncertain. The germline gives CDR1 SGHAT, CDR2 FQNNGV. There are 12 residues in the CDR3. V shed 4 bases and J shed 8 bases, with 9 bases lying between them.

V gene TRBV9 combines with J gene TRBJ1-5; tentative D call: TRBD1 (6 bases). V was shortened by 2 bases and J by 7 bases, with 13 bases between the two germline ends. The V gene's germline CDR1 is SGDLS and CDR2 YYNGEE. The CDR3 extends over 14 amino acids. CDR3 coding DNA: TGTGCCAGCAGCGTGGGTACACAGGGCCAGCCCCAGCATTTT. Residues: CASSVGTQGQPQHF.

This rearrangement joins TRBV7-6 to TRBJ2-1, with a tentative D call TRBD2 (5 bases). V shed 6 bases and J shed 4 bases, with 13 bases lying between them. In germline, CDR1 is SGHVS, CDR2 FNYEAQ. CDR3 length equals 14 residues. The CDR3 protein is CASSPDYNYNEQFF. In DNA form, the CDR3 reads TGTGCCAGCAGTCCCGACTACAATTACAATGAGCAGTTCTTC.

V gene TRBV20-1 combines with J gene TRBJ1-1; tentative D call: TRBD1 (6 bases). Germline V gives CDR1 DFQATT, CDR2 SNEGSKA (reference sequence). The CDR3 has 19 residues. The V gene lost 1 base and the J gene lost 4 bases, with 28 bases spanning the gap. The CDR3 DNA is TGCAGTGCTAGAGTCGCGAGACAGGTCATGGCGGGAATCGGCACTGAAGCTTTCTTT. It specifies CSARVARQVMAGIGTEAFF.

This clonotype has only one observation. The genes are TRBV5-1 and TRBJ1-2, with 9 bases lining up with TRBD1. V was clipped by 7 bases and J by 2 bases; unmatched bases: 9. Germline CDR1 SGHRS, CDR2 YFSETQ. This CDR3 region has 15 residues. The CDR3 spells CASWDPGTGNYGYTF. DNA for the CDR3: TGCGCCAGCTGGGACCCCGGGACAGGGAACTATGGCTACACCTTC.

The sample holds one count of this clonotype. This rearrangement joins TRBV9 to TRBJ1-2; TRBD1 matches 9 bases. V gave up 3 bases and J gave up 3 bases; unmatched junction bases: 9. This CDR3 is 16 amino acids long. The germline V gene has CDR1 SGDLS and CDR2 YYNGEE. The CDR3 region has the DNA TGTGCCAGCAGCGATATACAGGGGGCGCGAGACTATGGCTACACCTTC. Translating gives CASSDIQGARDYGYTF.